Sequencing of this T cell receptor beta chain was carried out in a study of T cells in Graves' hyperthyroidism and ophthalmopathy. Germline V gives CDR1 MNHNS, CDR2 SASEGT. The CDR3 is made up of 15 amino acids. V lost 5 bases to trimming and J lost 6 bases; unmatched junction nucleotides: 13. Study findings and constraints: Onset of ophthalmopathy came a median approximately 6 months after the model predicted it. A model of 13 V-J pairs discriminated ophthalmopathy from stable hyperthyroidism.

About this clonotype itself: Its specificity is not known.

Researchers took RNA transcripts and amplified the TCR beta CDR3 regions from them. Primed by the HTBI set, a first-round RT-PCR was run on the TCR CDR3. One entry per CDR3 protein results from TCRdb running MiXCR on the multiplex PCR reads. The sample carries about 710,000 distinct CDR3 sequences, less than 20% recorded once. Thyroid ultrasound and orbital computed tomography, with clinical symptoms and serum thyroxine and TRAb, informed diagnoses. The PBMCs were taken from more than 8 ml of fresh peripheral blood. The sequenced sample was blood. The chain links TRBV6-1 to TRBJ2-7, with 7 bases matching TRBD2. The origin of this receptor is a young man with Graves' hyperthyroidism. The CDR3 spells CASSKVAGVVGEQYF. DNA for the CDR3: TGTGCCAGCAGTAAAGTTGCGGGAGTCGTCGGCGAGCAGTACTTC.